This T cell receptor beta chain was sequenced during a study of blood T cells in healthy people across ages. As for the study in general: T cells yielded about one barcoded beta molecule per two cells through template switching.

Next came a second PCR, run for roughly 6 to 11 cycles, which used a sample-barcoded 5' primer along with a J-beta primer mix. Every sample produced at least 3 million CDR3-containing paired-end reads. TCRdb called the 5' RACE reads again in MiXCR, with one record for every CDR3 protein. The table has approximately 800,000 distinct CDR3 sequences, more than 55% seen once. Every sample yielded at least 6.5 million isolated PBMCs. The sequenced sample consisted of blood. The clonotype comes from a man between 40 and 49 years old in good health.

In DNA, the CDR3 is TGTGCCAGCAGGATCAACCCTTGGGCAGGGGGAATGGAGACCCAGTACTTC. Its protein product is CASRINPWAGGMETQYF. The J gene is TRBJ2-7, the V gene TRBV7-8; TRBD1 matches at 7 bases. The DNA matches TRBJ2-5 better at its end, which makes the J call doubtful. The CDR3 length is 17 residues. The V gene's germline CDR1 is SGHVS and CDR2 FQNEAQ.